These 25 T cell receptor beta chains came from one sample sequenced in a study of shared clonotypes between healthy human individuals. TCRdb keeps only in-frame clones here, not all; method: immunoSEQ multiplex PCR. The data show some 550,000 clones, around 97% seen once. Sequenced sample: naive CD4+ T cells sorted from blood. Subset given: CD45RA+ positively selected. These TCRs come from a woman aged 25 to 39 in good health.

This chain joins TRBV5-5 and TRBJ2-7; D possibly corresponds to TRBD2 (6 bases). Between the trimmed V and J ends, which lost 1 base and 2 bases, there was a span of 10 bases. CDR1 and CDR2 from the germline V gene are SGHKS and YYEKEE (reference sequence). This CDR3 has 14 amino acids. This CDR3 is CASSLLGGTYEQYF. In DNA form, the CDR3 reads TGTGCCAGCAGCTTGCTGGGGGGTACCTACGAGCAGTACTTC.

The J gene is TRBJ1-4, the V gene TRBV30, with TRBD1 identical over 7 bases. The trim removed 5 bases at V and 8 bases at J, leaving 8 bases unmatched. This CDR3 contains 13 residues. The germline V gene encodes CDR1 GTSNPN and CDR2 SVGIG (reference sequence). CDR3 amino acids: CAWALNRGEKLFF. The CDR3 DNA follows: TGTGCCTGGGCACTCAACAGGGGCGAAAAACTGTTTTTT.

The chain is built from TRBV18 and TRBJ2-1; 11 bases fit TRBD2. This CDR3 has 17 residues. Germline V gene lookup returns CDR1 KGHSH and CDR2 LQKENI. V lost 5 bases and J lost 8; bases outside the gene matches: 14. The DNA of the CDR3 is TGTGCCAGCTCAGTTCGTTTCCTAGCGGGAGGAAAAGATGAGCAGTTCTTC. Protein sequence: CASSVRFLAGGKDEQFF.

DNA for the CDR3: TGTGCCAGTAGTACCATCAAGGACCGGACGAACACCGGGGAGCTGTTTTTT. Translating gives CASSTIKDRTNTGELFF. The chain combines TRBV19 with TRBJ2-2; D unclear. This CDR3 contains 17 residues. Germline V CDR1 and CDR2: LNHDA, SQIVND (reference sequence). The ends were cut back, 4 bases at V and 0 bases at J, with 15 bases in the middle.

The CDR3: CASSDGAPRGADTQYF. The DNA of the CDR3 is TGTGCCAGCAGCGACGGGGCGCCCAGAGGGGCAGATACGCAGTATTTT. The chain uses TRBV9 and TRBJ2-3; the D call may be TRBD1 or TRBD2 (5 bases each). Germline V gives CDR1 SGDLS, CDR2 YYNGEE. CDR3 length: 16 residues. V was trimmed by 3 bases and J by 4 bases, leaving 18 bases between them.

The rearrangement uses TRBV2 and TRBJ2-1; maybe TRBD1 (5 bases). Deletions cut 7 bases from V and 3 bases from J, with 13 bases between. Germline CDR1 SNHLY, CDR2 FYNNEI. This CDR3 region has 14 residues. The CDR3 spells CASTPPTDYNEQFF. CDR3 bases: TGTGCCAGCACCCCACCGACAGACTACAATGAGCAGTTCTTC.

The chain uses TRBV11-2 and TRBJ2-7; D may be TRBD1 (5 bases). This CDR3 comprises 17 residues. The germline CDR1 and CDR2 sequences are SGHAT and FQNNGV. V gave up 1 base and J gave up 5 bases, with 21 bases separating them. In nucleotides, the CDR3 is TGTGCCAGCAGCTTAGTGGGTCAGTCAGGGCAAATTAACGAGCAGTACTTC. Translation gives CASSLVGQSGQINEQYF.

The chain uses TRBV28 and TRBJ1-6; a possible D gene is TRBD1 (6 bases). In germline, CDR1 is MDHEN, CDR2 SYDVKM. The CDR3 length is 14 residues. V lost 6 bases to trimming and J lost 7 bases, with 13 bases between them. CDR3 sequence: CASSRGQLNSPLHF. The CDR3 nucleotides read TGTGCCAGCAGCCGGGGACAACTAAATTCACCCCTCCACTTT.

The chain links TRBV19 to TRBJ2-7; 7 bases align to TRBD2. In germline, CDR1 is LNHDA, CDR2 SQIVND (reference sequence). The length of the CDR3 is 16 residues. V lost 10 bases, J lost 3 bases, and 18 bases stayed unmatched. CDR3 sequence reads: CATRVGSLAEVYEQYF. CDR3 sequence (DNA): TGTGCCACCAGGGTAGGTTCCCTAGCGGAGGTCTACGAGCAGTACTTC.

V and J are TRBV5-1 and TRBJ1-2; D might be TRBD1 (5 bases). Germline assignment: CDR1 SGHRS and CDR2 YFSETQ. V was shortened by 4 bases and J by 3 bases, with 10 bases between the two germline ends. This CDR3 has 13 residues. CDR3 protein: CASSPAGHYGYTF. In DNA, the CDR3 is TGCGCCAGCAGCCCCGCGGGGCACTATGGCTACACCTTC. The full variable domain, completed using reference TRBV5-1 and TRBJ1-2, is KAGVTQTPRYLIKTRGQQVTLSCSPISGHRSVSWYQQTPGQGLQFLFEYFSETQRNKGNFPGRFSGRQFSNSRSEMNVSTLELGDSALYLCASSPAGHYGYTFGSGTRLTVV.

The DNA for the CDR3 is TGTGCCAGCAACTCGATTTACGAGCAGTACTTC. This codes for CASNSIYEQYF. The rearrangement uses TRBV7-8 and TRBJ2-7; no firm D call. The CDR3 is 11 residues long. V was trimmed by 7 bases and J by 4 bases, leaving 8 bases between them. The germline V gene has CDR1 SGHVS and CDR2 FQNEAQ.

The chain links TRBV5-1 to TRBJ2-2; 12 bases line up with TRBD2. The CDR3 extends over 15 amino acids. V dropped 5 bases and J dropped 4; count of bases not matched to a gene: 3. CDR1 SGHRS and CDR2 YFSETQ come from the germline V gene. CDR3 residues: CASRLTSGSTGELFF. Written as DNA, the CDR3 is TGCGCCAGCAGACTGACTAGCGGGAGCACCGGGGAGCTGTTTTTT.

The CDR3 DNA is TGTGCCAGCAGCTTAGACGGACATACCGACACCGGGGAGCTGTTTTTT. Encoded protein: CASSLDGHTDTGELFF. V gene TRBV11-3 combines with J gene TRBJ2-2, with D perhaps TRBD1 (5 bases). The germline V and J ends were trimmed by 0 bases and 3 bases, with 11 bases remaining between them. The CDR3 consists of 16 residues. CDR1 and CDR2 from the germline V gene are SGHNT and YENEEA.

The J gene is TRBJ2-7, the V gene TRBV27; TRBD1 matches at 8 bases. The CDR3 has 15 amino acids. Germline-derived CDR1 and CDR2 are MNHEY and SMNVEV (reference sequence). Trimming cost V 5 bases and J 4 bases; bases outside gene matches: 10. This chain's CDR3 is CASSARGQRWYEQYF. The CDR3 bases are TGTGCCAGCAGTGCCAGGGGGCAGAGGTGGTACGAGCAGTACTTC.

This chain uses TRBV29-1 with TRBJ2-7, with 8 bases aligning to TRBD2. The CDR3 loop spans 13 amino acids. Germline V lookup: CDR1 SQVTM, CDR2 ANQGSEA. Unmatched junction bases numbered 7, after V lost 6 bases and J lost 3 bases. CDR3 in amino acids: CSVAGLVNYEQYF. CDR3 DNA: TGCAGCGTCGCGGGACTAGTTAACTACGAGCAGTACTTC.

The rearrangement uses TRBV5-1 and TRBJ2-1, with D unresolved. The CDR3 length is 14 residues. The V and J ends lost 4 bases and 10 bases respectively, with 18 bases between them. Germline V gene sequence: CDR1 SGHRS, CDR2 YFSETQ. The CDR3 spells CASSPRTVISEQFF. CDR3 nucleotide sequence: TGCGCCAGCAGCCCGAGGACGGTGATAAGCGAGCAGTTCTTC.

The chain recombines TRBV27 with TRBJ2-7; possibly TRBD2 for D (7 bases). The CDR3 has 16 residues. Germline V gene sequence: CDR1 MNHEY, CDR2 SMNVEV (reference sequence). The V gene lost 5 bases and the J gene lost 4 bases, with 21 bases spanning the gap. The CDR3 reads CASSPPGASGMYEQYF. The CDR3, as DNA: TGTGCCAGCAGTCCCCCAGGGGCGAGCGGGATGTACGAGCAGTACTTC.

A single count supports this clone. CDR3 region: CASSLTSGGGEQYF. The CDR3 nucleotides are TGTGCCAGCAGCTTGACCTCAGGGGGTGGCGAGCAGTACTTC. The chain is built from TRBV7-9 and TRBJ2-7, with 7 bases lining up with TRBD1. Germline trimming cut 3 bases from V and 6 bases from J; bases unmatched to any gene: 8. The CDR3 consists of 14 residues. Germline V gene lookup returns CDR1 SEHNR and CDR2 FQNEAQ (reference sequence).

V is TRBV27 and J is TRBJ2-7; no firm D call. The CDR3 loop spans 13 amino acids. With 5 bases removed from V and 0 bases from J, the gap between germline ends came to 8 bases. Germline CDR1 reads MNHEY; CDR2 reads SMNVEV (reference sequence). CDR3 residues: CASSTGSSYEQYF. The CDR3 coding sequence is TGTGCCAGCAGTACGGGTAGCTCCTACGAGCAGTACTTC.

The V gene is TRBV7-4, the J gene TRBJ1-5; D is ambiguous. Deletions cut 4 bases from V and 3 bases from J, with 22 bases between. Germline values: CDR1 SGHVT, CDR2 SQSDAQ. The CDR3 contains 18 residues. CDR3 protein: CASSCRGGSPCFNQPQHF. The CDR3 DNA sequence: TGTGCCAGCAGCTGCCGGGGTGGCAGCCCGTGTTTCAATCAGCCCCAGCATTTT.

The chain uses TRBV15 and TRBJ2-5; no clear D gene. Trimming left V 5 bases short and J 0 bases short, with 10 bases between. Germline-derived CDR1 and CDR2 are LNHNV and YYDKDF (reference sequence). The length of the CDR3 is 14 residues. CDR3 sequence (DNA): TGTGCCACCAGCCCGAGAGACTACCAAGAGACCCAGTACTTC. Its translation is CATSPRDYQETQYF.

This clone was seen only once. The chain is built from TRBV5-6 and TRBJ1-4; 10 nucleotides line up with TRBD1. The V and J ends lost 3 bases and 6 bases, in that order; junction bases with no gene match: 2. The CDR3 spans 14 residues. CDR1 SGHDT and CDR2 YYEEEE come from the germline V gene. The CDR3 coding sequence is TGTGCCAGCAGCTGGACAGGGGGGGATGAAAAACTGTTTTTT. This translates into CASSWTGGDEKLFF.

The V call is TRBV10-2, the J call TRBJ1-5; perhaps TRBD1 as D (5 bases). CDR1 WSHSY and CDR2 SAAADI come from the germline V gene. Trimming removed 6 bases at V and 7 bases at J, with 10 bases between. This CDR3 region has 12 residues. The CDR3 reads CASSAGMQPQHF. The CDR3 DNA is TGCGCCAGCAGCGCAGGGATGCAGCCCCAGCATTTT.

The J gene is TRBJ2-7, the V gene TRBV27; TRBD2 aligns across 8 bases. CDR3 length equals 14 residues. Germline CDR1 MNHEY, CDR2 SMNVEV (reference sequence). V lost 3 bases, J lost 3 bases, and 4 bases stayed unmatched. Here the CDR3 reads CASSFVGLDYEQYF. The CDR3 DNA reads TGTGCCAGCAGTTTTGTGGGACTAGACTACGAGCAGTACTTC.

This clone was detected only once. The chain is built from TRBV6-1 and TRBJ2-6, with D hard to call. The V and J ends lost 1 base and 1 base respectively, with 5 bases between them. The CDR3 spans 15 residues. The germline gives CDR1 MNHNS, CDR2 SASEGT. CDR3 DNA sequence: TGTGCCAGCAGTGAAGACAGATCTGGGGCCAACGTCCTGACTTTC. This gives the protein CASSEDRSGANVLTF.